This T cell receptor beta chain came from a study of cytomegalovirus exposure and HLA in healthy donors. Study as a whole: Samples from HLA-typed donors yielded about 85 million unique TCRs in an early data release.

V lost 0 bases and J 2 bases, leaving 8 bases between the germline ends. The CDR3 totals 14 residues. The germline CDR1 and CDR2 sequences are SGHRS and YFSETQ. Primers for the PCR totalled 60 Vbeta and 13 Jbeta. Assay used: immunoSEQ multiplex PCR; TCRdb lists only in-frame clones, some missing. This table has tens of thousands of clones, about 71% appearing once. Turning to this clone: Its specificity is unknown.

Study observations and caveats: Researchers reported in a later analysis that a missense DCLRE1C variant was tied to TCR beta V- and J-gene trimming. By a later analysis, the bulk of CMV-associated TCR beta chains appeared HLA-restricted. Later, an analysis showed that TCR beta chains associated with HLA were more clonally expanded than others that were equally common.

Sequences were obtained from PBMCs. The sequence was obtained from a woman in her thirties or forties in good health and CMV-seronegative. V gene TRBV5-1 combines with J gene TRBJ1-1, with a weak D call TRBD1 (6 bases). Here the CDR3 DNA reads TGCGCCAGCAGCTTGGCCGGGACAAACACTGAAGCTTTCTTT. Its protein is CASSLAGTNTEAFF. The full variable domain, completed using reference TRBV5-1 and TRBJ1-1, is KAGVTQTPRYLIKTRGQQVTLSCSPISGHRSVSWYQQTPGQGLQFLFEYFSETQRNKGNFPGRFSGRQFSNSRSEMNVSTLELGDSALYLCASSLAGTNTEAFFGQGTRLTVV.